This T cell receptor (beta chain) stems from a study of blood T cell repertoires in COVID-19. The overall study: Both acute and convalescent COVID-19 samples were obtained from the United States, Italy and Spain. Nucleic acid was either cDNA or gDNA, and it came from T cells, B-cell-depleted T cells, or PBMCs.

Original processing methods: The assay estimated nucleated cells by amplifying reference gene primers. TCRdb's copy holds only in-frame clones and misses some; the assay was immunoSEQ multiplex PCR. For V, J and clone size, that table is used; D and trimming come from the DNA. The data show more than 150,000 clones, around four fifths seen once. CDR1 is SQVTM, CDR2 ANQGSEA, per germline. The CDR3 extends over 12 amino acids. The ends lost 5 bases at V and 11 bases at J; junction bases unmatched: 9. This clone showed up just once. The material sequenced was peripheral blood. This chain connects TRBV29-1 to TRBJ2-7; 10 nucleotides agree with TRBD2. This receptor was identified in a woman in her 40s with acute or convalescent COVID-19. The CDR3 loop is CSVSYLAGVEYF. DNA of the CDR3: TGCAGCGTTTCGTATCTAGCGGGAGTAGAGTACTTC.